This TCR beta chain was recovered during a study of shared clonotypes between healthy human individuals. Study observations and caveats: Sampling used blood alone; tissue repertoires probably differ.

Genomic DNA of each subset was evenly split across several immunoSEQ plates. Assay: immunoSEQ multiplex PCR; the TCRdb copy retains only in-frame clones and omits some. The data contain about 2 million clones, roughly 96% of them singletons. In the case of this clone: The target antigen is unknown.

V was cut by 4 bases and J by 9 bases, with 16 bases left in between. The CDR3 contains 13 residues. Germline loops: CDR1 SGHNT, CDR2 YYREEE (reference sequence). Sequenced: naive CD4+ T cells sorted from blood. Regarding subset: CD45RA+ positively selected. The chain carries TRBV5-4 and TRBJ2-5; D possibly corresponds to TRBD1 (7 bases). The origin of this receptor is a man aged 18 to 29 in good health. CDR3 bases: TGTGCCAGCAGCGAGACGGACAGGAGGGCCCAGTACTTC. Protein: CASSETDRRAQYF.